This entry concerns a single T cell receptor beta chain. Antigen unknown. Sequencing used immunoSEQ multiplex PCR; TCRdb keeps in-frame clones, though not all of them. This sample has about half a million clones, with 80% to 90% found just once. The sample belongs to a study of Ad26.COV2.S vaccination and SARS-CoV-2 variants. Study overall: The vaccine Ad26.COV2.S was put into the muscle once, or twice with 56 days between. Findings of the study overall: Whether participants received vaccine or placebo, their non-spike TCR breadth was similar. Participants in the vaccine arm had higher spike-specific TCR breadth; placebo recipients had lower.

Specified treatment: some 20 received Ad26.COV2.S at low or high dose, single or two shots; roughly 5 received placebo; per-sample allocation not given. The samples date from day 63 after the first vaccine or placebo injection. This Boston cohort included adults aged 18-55 years. This CDR3 has 14 residues. The germline V gene encodes CDR1 GTSNPN and CDR2 SVGIG (reference sequence). With 7 bases clipped from V and 4 bases from J, the junction kept 8 bases outside the gene matches. J is TRBJ2-1 and V is TRBV30; 9 bases are shared with TRBD2. The source was peripheral blood, collected in a trial of Ad26.COV2.S vaccine versus placebo. The TCR was taken from a person aged 18-60 years who received the Ad26.COV2.S COVID-19 vaccine or a placebo. The CDR3 nucleotides are TGTGCCTACACCCTAGCGGGGTTATACAATGAGCAGTTCTTC. It translates to CAYTLAGLYNEQFF.